This entry features one T cell receptor beta chain sequence. The antigen this receptor binds is unknown. Base qualities are missing; no much larger clone stands one base away. The sample belongs to a study of T cell responses to AZD1222 COVID-19 vaccine (dated by TCRdb to the early 2020s). About the investigation overall: AZD1222 recipients whose second dose came at about 4 weeks and those whose second dose came at about 12 weeks were combined into one group, since spike-specific TCR depth and breadth did not differ between the two schedules. Trial participants were enrolled by age into subgroups of 18-55, 56-69 and 70-plus years, and roughly 150, 30 and 60 TCR-sequenced participants, respectively, were included in these subgroups. A total of 230 to 250 trial participants underwent TCR sequencing, of whom 200 to 220 received two doses of AZD1222 and about 25 received two doses of the MenACWY control vaccine. Overall study outcomes, separate from this receptor: Participants were mostly white British, with more females than males. The authors suggested clonal diversity may have been underestimated. The vaccine-associated CD4 TCRs covered the entire spike protein, and the dominant responses fell in regions 160-218 and 743-854. In the small 56-69-year group, the increase in depth fell short of significance, most likely because of low power. Reportedly, close to half of the unique spike-specific TCRs recognized epitopes lying outside the regions that are mutated in the B.1.351 and B.1.1.7 variants. Only five to seven AZD1222 recipients were SARS-CoV-2 seropositive at baseline, limiting conclusions about previously exposed vaccinees. Spike-specific TCR breadth and depth rose significantly after two AZD1222 doses compared with day 0 and with MenACWY recipients. Because no day 14 peak-response samples were available, the repertoires could be characterized only after the peak T cell response.

The CDR3 regions of human TCRbeta chains were analyzed by immunosequencing. Regarding the original processing steps: TCRs in the repertoires were compared against a reference library of SARS-CoV-2-specific TCRs that had been generated with the MIRA antigen-specificity platform. Breadth was defined as the fraction of unique TCRs that were SARS-CoV-2-associated. Depth was defined as the fraction of total T cells that were SARS-CoV-2-associated. Using the MIRA data, every spike-specific TCR was mapped to the spike region that the TCR reacted to and assigned to either a CD4 or a CD8 class. Log10-transformed breadth and depth values were compared by one-way ANOVA with Sidak's multiple comparisons tests. TCRdb obtained this table from immuneACCESS and retained in-frame rearrangements with V and J assigned. These tables miss some clones; where compared with another copy, unresolved V genes account for less than half of the shortfall, and the remainder is unexplained. Clonal size and the V and J genes are those of that table, whereas D and trimming came from the DNA. A total of approximately 150,000 clones appear in this sample, 91% of them only once. In total, the top ten clones hold 1.4% of the sample.

This sample's time point label indicates: baseline before first vaccination. Vaccinee samples came from UK trials COV001 and COV002, including a single-blind randomized controlled phase 2/3 trial of AZD1222 (ChAdOx1 nCoV-19) in healthy adults. For TCRbeta chain sequencing, PBMC samples were collected from trial participants at day 0 and at day 28 after the second dose. The sequence was collected from an adult in good health. The material was peripheral blood, obtained on day 0 of AZD1222 vaccination.

The bases read TGTGCCTGGAGTAGACAGGCGCGCTCTGGAAACACCATATATTTT. Translated, this is CAWSRQARSGNTIYF. Recombination joined TRBV30 with TRBJ1-3; possibly the D gene is TRBD1, per 6 matching bases. Taken from cysteine to phenylalanine, the CDR3 has 15 residues. The CDR3 DNA has 45 bases and is translated from base 1. Between the V and J ends, shortened by 2 bases and 0 bases respectively, the junction contains 11 bases. CDR1 and CDR2, looked up from the germline V gene (reference sequence), are GTSNPN and SVGIG.